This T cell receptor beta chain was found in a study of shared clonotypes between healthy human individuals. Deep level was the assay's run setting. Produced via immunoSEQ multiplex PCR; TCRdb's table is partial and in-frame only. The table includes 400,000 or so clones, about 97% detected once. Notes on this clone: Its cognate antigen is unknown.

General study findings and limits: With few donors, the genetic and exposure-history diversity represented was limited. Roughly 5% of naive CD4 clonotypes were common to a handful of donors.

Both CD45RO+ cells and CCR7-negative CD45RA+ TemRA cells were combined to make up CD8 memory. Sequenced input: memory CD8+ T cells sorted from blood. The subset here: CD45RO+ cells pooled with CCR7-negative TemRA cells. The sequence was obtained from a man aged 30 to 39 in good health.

CDR3 region: CASSLGTGLYGYTF. CDR3 bases: TGTGCCAGCAGTTTAGGGACGGGGCTCTATGGCTACACCTTC. J is TRBJ1-2 and V is TRBV28; tentative D call: TRBD1 (5 bases). The CDR3 loop spans 14 amino acids. CDR1 and CDR2 (germline): MDHEN, SYDVKM. V was cut by 2 bases and J by 4 bases, with 11 bases left in between.